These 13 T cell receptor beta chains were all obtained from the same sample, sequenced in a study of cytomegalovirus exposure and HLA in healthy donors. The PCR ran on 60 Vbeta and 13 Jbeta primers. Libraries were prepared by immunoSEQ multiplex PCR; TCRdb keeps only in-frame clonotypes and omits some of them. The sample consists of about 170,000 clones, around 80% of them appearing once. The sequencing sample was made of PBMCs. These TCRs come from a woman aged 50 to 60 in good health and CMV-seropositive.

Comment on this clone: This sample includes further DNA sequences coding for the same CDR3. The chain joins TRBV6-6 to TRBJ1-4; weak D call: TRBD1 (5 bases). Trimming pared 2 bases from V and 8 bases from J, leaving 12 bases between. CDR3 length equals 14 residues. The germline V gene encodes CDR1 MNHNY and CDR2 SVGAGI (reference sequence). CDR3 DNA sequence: TGTGCCAGCAGTTACGGGCAGGGTGGGGAAAAACTGTTTTTT. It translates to CASSYGQGGEKLFF.

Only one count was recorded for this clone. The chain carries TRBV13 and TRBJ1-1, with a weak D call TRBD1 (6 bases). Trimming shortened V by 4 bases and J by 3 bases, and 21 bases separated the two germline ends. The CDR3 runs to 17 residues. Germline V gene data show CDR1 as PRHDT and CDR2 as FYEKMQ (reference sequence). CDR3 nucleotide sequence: TGTGCCAGCAGCTCCATTTTGGGGGGGGCTTTGGACACTGAAGCTTTCTTT. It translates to CASSSILGGALDTEAFF. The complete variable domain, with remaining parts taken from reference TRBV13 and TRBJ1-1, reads AAGVIQSPRHLIKEKRETATLKCYPIPRHDTVYWYQQGPGQDPQFLISFYEKMQSDKGSIPDRFSAQQFSDYHSELNMSSLELGDSALYFCASSSILGGALDTEAFFGQGTRLTVV.

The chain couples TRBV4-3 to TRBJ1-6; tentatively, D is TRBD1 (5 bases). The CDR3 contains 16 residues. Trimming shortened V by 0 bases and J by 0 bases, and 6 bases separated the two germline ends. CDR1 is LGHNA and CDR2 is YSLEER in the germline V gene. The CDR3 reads CASSQDDSSYNSPLHF. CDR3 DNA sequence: TGCGCCAGCAGCCAAGATGACAGCTCCTATAATTCACCCCTCCACTTT.

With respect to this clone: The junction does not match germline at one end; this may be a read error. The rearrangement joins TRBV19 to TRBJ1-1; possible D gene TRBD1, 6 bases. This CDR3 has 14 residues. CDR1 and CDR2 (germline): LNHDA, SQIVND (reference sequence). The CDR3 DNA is TGCGCATTGACGCCTCTTAACAGGGCGAATGAAGCTTTCTTT. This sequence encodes CALTPLNRANEAFF.

In nucleotides, the CDR3 is TGTGCCAGCAGAGGGGGGGGGTGGACTGAAGCTTTCTTT. Translating it yields CASRGGGWTEAFF. V and J are TRBV2 and TRBJ1-1; possibly TRBD1 for D (6 bases). Per germline, CDR1 SNHLY and CDR2 FYNNEI. The CDR3 loop spans 13 amino acids. With 6 bases removed from V and 5 bases from J, the gap between germline ends came to 13 bases.

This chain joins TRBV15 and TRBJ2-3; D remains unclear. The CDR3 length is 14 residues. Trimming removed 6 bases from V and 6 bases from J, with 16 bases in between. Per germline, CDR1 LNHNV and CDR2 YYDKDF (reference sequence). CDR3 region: CATRPNTGSDTQYF. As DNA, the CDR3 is TGTGCCACCAGGCCCAACACCGGGTCTGATACGCAGTATTTT.

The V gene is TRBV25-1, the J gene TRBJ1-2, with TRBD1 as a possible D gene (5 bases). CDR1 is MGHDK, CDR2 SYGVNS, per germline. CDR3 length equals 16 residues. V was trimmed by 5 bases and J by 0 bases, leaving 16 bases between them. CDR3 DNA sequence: TGTGCCAGCAGTCCCCCGGGGGACCGAGCTAACTATGGCTACACCTTC. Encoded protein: CASSPPGDRANYGYTF.

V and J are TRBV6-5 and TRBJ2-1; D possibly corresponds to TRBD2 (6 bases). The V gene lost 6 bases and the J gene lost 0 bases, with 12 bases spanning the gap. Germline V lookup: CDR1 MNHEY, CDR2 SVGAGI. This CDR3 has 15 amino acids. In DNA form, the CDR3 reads TGTGCCAGCAGGGCGGGGACGAGCTCCTACAATGAGCAGTTCTTC. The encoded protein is CASRAGTSSYNEQFF.

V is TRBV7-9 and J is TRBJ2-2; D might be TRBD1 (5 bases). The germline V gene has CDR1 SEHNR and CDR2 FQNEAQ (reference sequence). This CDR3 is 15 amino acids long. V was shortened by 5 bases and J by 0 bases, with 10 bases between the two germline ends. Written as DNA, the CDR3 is TGTGCCAGCAGCGGGATGACAGCGAACACCGGGGAGCTGTTTTTT. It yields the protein CASSGMTANTGELFF.

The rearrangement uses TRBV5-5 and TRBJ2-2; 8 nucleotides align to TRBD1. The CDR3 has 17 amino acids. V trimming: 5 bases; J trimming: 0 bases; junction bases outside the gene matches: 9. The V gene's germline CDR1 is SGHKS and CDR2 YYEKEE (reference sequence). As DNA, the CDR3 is TGTGCCAGCAGTACCTTGGGGGGACAGGCGAACACCGGGGAGCTGTTTTTT. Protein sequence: CASSTLGGQANTGELFF.

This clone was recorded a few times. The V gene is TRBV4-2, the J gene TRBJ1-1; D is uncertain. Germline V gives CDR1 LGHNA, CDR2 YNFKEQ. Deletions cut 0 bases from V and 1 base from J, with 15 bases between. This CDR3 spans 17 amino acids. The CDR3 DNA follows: TGTGCCAGCAGCCAAGACAGAAGTAGAACAGCGAACACTGAAGCTTTCTTT. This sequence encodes CASSQDRSRTANTEAFF.

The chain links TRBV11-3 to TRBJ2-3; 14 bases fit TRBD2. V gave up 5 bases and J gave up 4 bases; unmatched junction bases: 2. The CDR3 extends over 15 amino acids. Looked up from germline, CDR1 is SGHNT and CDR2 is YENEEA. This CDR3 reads CASSRTSGGPDTQYF. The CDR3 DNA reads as TGTGCCAGCAGCCGGACTAGCGGGGGGCCAGATACGCAGTATTTT.

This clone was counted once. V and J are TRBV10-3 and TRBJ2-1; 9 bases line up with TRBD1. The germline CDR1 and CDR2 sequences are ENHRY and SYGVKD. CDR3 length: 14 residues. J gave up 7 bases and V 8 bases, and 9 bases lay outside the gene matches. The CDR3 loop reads CAIATGTGINEQFF. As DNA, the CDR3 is TGTGCCATCGCTACCGGGACAGGGATAAATGAGCAGTTCTTC.